This TCR beta chain was identified in a study of OX40 agonist ivuxolimab in advanced cancers. Study as a whole: Checkpoint inhibitors had been given previously to roughly 40% of patients. The study, taken as a whole, reports: Clonal expansion from baseline to week 6 occurred in both CD4+ and CD8+ T cells.

This clone was seen just once. Its antigen remains unidentified. Autoimmune disease history or systemic immunosuppression led to patients being barred. Germline V gives CDR1 PRHDT, CDR2 FYEKMQ (reference sequence). Trimming cost V 6 bases and J 0 bases; bases outside gene matches: 17. CDR3 length: 18 amino acids. Libraries were prepared by immunoSEQ multiplex PCR; TCRdb keeps only in-frame clonotypes and omits some of them. The sample has more than 60,000 clones; over 85% are singletons. The TCR sequence derives from an adult with an advanced solid tumor such as melanoma, head and neck, liver or kidney cancer. Specimen: CD4+ or CD8+ T cells sorted from blood, collected in a trial of the OX40 agonist ivuxolimab. The V call is TRBV13, the J call TRBJ2-7; 7 positions match TRBD1. The DNA for the CDR3 is TGTGCCAGCAGACTCTCCACCGGGACAGCGACAAACTCCTACGAGCAGTACTTC. Its translation is CASRLSTGTATNSYEQYF. The variable domain in full, completed from reference TRBV13 and TRBJ2-7, reads AAGVIQSPRHLIKEKRETATLKCYPIPRHDTVYWYQQGPGQDPQFLISFYEKMQSDKGSIPDRFSAQQFSDYHSELNMSSLELGDSALYFCASRLSTGTATNSYEQYFGPGTRLTVT.